Reported below is one T cell receptor beta chain. The data were taken from a study of blood T cell repertoires in COVID-19. Study context: Before being deemed recovered, Cohort 3 donors had two negative PCRs, clearance, or symptom resolution. Italy, Spain and the United States were the sources of the convalescent and acute COVID-19 samples.

Original processing notes: Using reference gene primer amplification, nucleated cell counts were estimated. Only in-frame clones appear in the TCRdb table, and some are missing; sequencing was by immunoSEQ multiplex PCR. Clonal size and the V and J genes are those of that table, whereas D and trimming came from the DNA. The table shows under 300,000 clones, with around 89% occurring only once. The CDR3 is made up of 14 amino acids. Germline CDR1 is SGHTA and CDR2 is FQGTGA. V gave up 2 bases and J gave up 3 bases, with 9 bases separating them. Sequencing was performed on PBMCs or T cells enriched from blood (not recorded which). The sequence was obtained from a woman in her sixties or seventies in a cohort exposed to, infected with or recovered from COVID-19 (not recorded which). The chain links TRBV7-3 to TRBJ2-3, with TRBD2 as a possible D gene (6 bases). This CDR3 is CASSLPGGTDTQYF. CDR3 DNA sequence: TGTGCCAGCAGCTTACCCGGAGGGACAGATACGCAGTATTTT.